Presented here are 18 T cell receptor beta chains from one specimen sequenced in a study of graft-versus-host responses after intestinal transplantation. Their cognate antigens are unknown. Data came from immunoSEQ multiplex PCR; TCRdb stores just in-frame clones and leaves some out. Of about 41,000 clones in the sample, 85% to 95% were seen once. Sequencing used unstimulated CD8+ T cells sorted from spleen or lymph node cells, obtained before transplant. The receptors come from a human donor who was the organ donor for an intestinal transplant.

The chain links TRBV27 to TRBJ2-2; D unclear. Germline assignment: CDR1 MNHEY and CDR2 SMNVEV (reference sequence). The V end lost 8 bases, the J end lost 6 bases, and 13 bases lay between the germline ends. This CDR3 comprises 13 residues. CDR3 region: CASSSGWSGELFF. CDR3 in DNA: TGTGCCAGCTCAAGTGGCTGGTCCGGGGAGCTGTTTTTT.

This clone occurred once. The chain is built from TRBV19 and TRBJ2-7, with unresolved D. Germline V lookup: CDR1 LNHDA, CDR2 SQIVND (reference sequence). Trimming removed 6 bases from V and 2 bases from J, with 17 bases in between. The CDR3 sequence is 15 residues long. DNA of the CDR3: TGTGCCAGTAGCGACCTCGGGCCTGGACCCTACGAGCAGTACTTC. It specifies CASSDLGPGPYEQYF.

The rearrangement links TRBV9 to TRBJ1-4, with D possibly TRBD1 on 6 matching bases. CDR1 SGDLS and CDR2 YYNGEE come from the germline V gene. The CDR3 is 15 residues long. Trimming took off 4 bases at V and 6 bases at J, with 16 bases between the two ends. The CDR3 spells CASSQGGAGDEKLFF. For the CDR3, the DNA is TGTGCCAGCAGCCAAGGCGGGGCAGGGGATGAAAAACTGTTTTTT.

The chain carries TRBV6-6 and TRBJ2-5, with TRBD1 matching over 7 bases. Germline CDR1 reads MNHNY; CDR2 reads SVGAGI (reference sequence). Losses at the gene ends were 2 bases for V and 1 base for J; bases not matched to a gene: 1. The CDR3 loop spans 14 amino acids. In DNA, the CDR3 is TGTGCCAGCAGTTACGAGGGGGCCCAAGAGACCCAGTACTTC. Residues: CASSYEGAQETQYF.

The V and J genes are TRBV6-5 and TRBJ1-2; 8 bases agree with TRBD1. Looked up from germline, CDR1 is MNHEY and CDR2 is SVGAGI. V gave up 2 bases and J gave up 11 bases; unmatched junction bases: 7. CDR3 length: 13 residues. In DNA form, the CDR3 reads TGTGCCAGCAGTTACAAGACAGGGGTGGGATACACCTTC. Amino acids: CASSYKTGVGYTF.

V usage is TRBV9 and J usage is TRBJ2-3; the match to TRBD2 covers 11 bases. Germline V lookup: CDR1 SGDLS, CDR2 YYNGEE. V shed 2 bases and J 8 bases; nucleotides not matched to a gene: 7. CDR3 length: 15 residues. In nucleotides, the CDR3 is TGTGCCAGCAGCGTTAGCGGGGGGGCGGTAGGTACGCAGTATTTT. It specifies CASSVSGGAVGTQYF.

This rearrangement joins TRBV7-6 to TRBJ2-7; either TRBD1 or TRBD2 may supply D (5 bases each). Germline V CDR1 and CDR2: SGHVS, FNYEAQ. The germline V and J ends were trimmed by 3 bases and 4 bases, with 16 bases remaining between them. This CDR3 contains 15 residues. The CDR3 protein is CASSFPPGAMYEQYF. CDR3 nucleotide sequence: TGTGCCAGCAGCTTCCCCCCCGGGGCTATGTACGAGCAGTACTTC. The full variable domain, with the rest looked up from reference TRBV7-6 and TRBJ2-7, is GAGVSQSPRYKVTKRGQDVALRCDPISGHVSLYWYRQALGQGPEFLTYFNYEAQQDKSGLPNDRFSAERPEGSISTLTIQRTEQRDSAMYRCASSFPPGAMYEQYFGPGTRLTVT.

The chain has TRBV19 and TRBJ2-3; D call uncertain. Looked up from germline, CDR1 is LNHDA and CDR2 is SQIVND (reference sequence). Trimming cost V 5 bases and J 2 bases, with 17 bases left between them. CDR3 length: 16 amino acids. In DNA form, the CDR3 reads TGTGCCAGTAGTCCGACACTACTATACTCCACAGATACGCAGTATTTT. Amino acid sequence: CASSPTLLYSTDTQYF.

The rearrangement joins TRBV18 to TRBJ2-5, with D unresolved. The CDR3 is 11 residues long. From germline, CDR1 is KGHSH and CDR2 LQKENI. V was trimmed by 3 bases and J by 5 bases, leaving 4 bases between them. Here the CDR3 reads CASSPGETQYF. CDR3 bases: TGTGCCAGCTCACCGGGGGAGACCCAGTACTTC.

The gene calls are TRBV5-5 and TRBJ2-7; unclear D gene. The CDR3 runs 13 residues. Germline lookup yields CDR1 SGHKS and CDR2 YYEKEE (reference sequence). The germline V and J ends were trimmed by 2 bases and 7 bases, with 13 bases remaining between them. The DNA of the CDR3 is TGTGCCAGCAGCTTAGCGAGAGTAACGGAGCAGTACTTC. As protein: CASSLARVTEQYF.

The genes are TRBV7-9 and TRBJ2-1; D is unresolved. The CDR3 is 14 amino acids. The V end was cut by 8 bases, the J end by 4 bases, with 15 bases between. From germline, CDR1 is SEHNR and CDR2 FQNEAQ (reference sequence). As DNA, the CDR3 is TGTGCCAGCGGTGGAACCACCGTGTACAATGAGCAGTTCTTC. It encodes CASGGTTVYNEQFF.

This chain uses TRBV4-3 with TRBJ2-2; D tentatively fits TRBD1 or TRBD2 (5 bases each). CDR1 is LGHNA, CDR2 YSLEER, per germline. The CDR3 covers 15 residues. Between the trimmed V and J ends, which lost 4 bases and 2 bases, there was a span of 11 bases. For the CDR3, the DNA is TGCGCCAGCAGCCCATGGGACGGCAACACCGGGGAGCTGTTTTTT. Amino acids: CASSPWDGNTGELFF.

This chain joins TRBV5-1 and TRBJ1-3, with unresolved D. This CDR3 has 16 residues. Germline loops: CDR1 SGHRS, CDR2 YFSETQ. Trimming cost V 0 bases and J 0 bases, with 10 bases left between them. This CDR3 is CASSLVAGRSGNTIYF. CDR3 DNA sequence: TGCGCCAGCAGCTTGGTCGCGGGCCGCTCTGGAAACACCATATATTTT.

In its sample, this clone was seen once. The rearrangement links TRBV6-4 to TRBJ2-3; no clear D. Per germline, CDR1 MRHNA and CDR2 SNTAGT. V gave up 0 bases and J gave up 1 base, with 5 bases separating them. The CDR3 consists of 14 residues. In DNA, the CDR3 is TGTGCCAGCAGTGACTCTCAGGGCACAGATACGCAGTATTTT. Its protein is CASSDSQGTDTQYF.

This chain uses TRBV6-4 with TRBJ2-5, with D maybe TRBD2 (5 bases). Germline loops: CDR1 MRHNA, CDR2 SNTAGT. The CDR3 extends over 11 amino acids. V was trimmed by 2 bases and J by 7 bases, leaving 5 bases between them. The CDR3, as DNA: TGTGCCAGCAGTGACGGAGGGACCCAGTACTTC. It encodes CASSDGGTQYF.

This clone was detected only once. The chain uses TRBV4-3 and TRBJ1-2; weak D call: TRBD1 (6 bases). Germline V gene data show CDR1 as LGHNA and CDR2 as YSLEER. V shed 1 base and J shed 8 bases, with 17 bases lying between them. The CDR3 length is 15 residues. The CDR3 sequence: CASSQVSTGTRGYTF. The CDR3 region has the DNA TGCGCCAGCAGCCAAGTTTCAACCGGGACACGGGGCTACACCTTC.

The chain joins TRBV7-6 to TRBJ1-1, with a tentative D call TRBD1 (6 bases). Per germline, CDR1 SGHVS and CDR2 FNYEAQ. V lost 6 bases and J 5 bases, leaving 10 bases between the germline ends. The CDR3 sequence is 12 residues long. This chain's CDR3 is CASSSGVTEAFF. DNA of the CDR3: TGTGCCAGCAGTTCAGGGGTGACTGAAGCTTTCTTT.

The chain joins TRBV5-8 to TRBJ1-1; D gene uncertain. The ends were cut back, 1 base at V and 5 bases at J, with 21 bases in the middle. The CDR3 runs to 17 residues. Germline assignment: CDR1 SGHTS and CDR2 YDEGEE. CDR3 in DNA: TGTGCCAGCAGCTTGATTCCCCTGCCAGGCGATACTACTGAAGCTTTCTTT. Translating it yields CASSLIPLPGDTTEAFF. Variable domain in full (rest from reference TRBV5-8 and TRBJ1-1): EAGVTQSPTHLIKTRGQQATLRCSPISGHTSVYWYQQALGLGLQFLLWYDEGEERNRGNFPPRFSGRQFPNYSSELNVNALELEDSALYLCASSLIPLPGDTTEAFFGQGTRLTVV.